This T cell receptor beta chain was documented in a study of OX40 agonist ivuxolimab in advanced cancers. Whole-study context: Mean age 60 years, range about 20 to 90; roughly 82% male.

Only in-frame clones appear in the TCRdb table, and some are missing; sequencing was by immunoSEQ multiplex PCR. The sample shows about 62,000 clones, around 85% of them seen only once. V shed 0 bases and J shed 4 bases, with 5 bases lying between them. There are 13 residues in the CDR3. The V gene's germline CDR1 is SGHRS and CDR2 YFSETQ. Specimen: CD4+ or CD8+ T cells sorted from blood, collected in a trial of the OX40 agonist ivuxolimab. The receptor was isolated from an adult with an advanced solid tumor such as melanoma, head and neck, liver or kidney cancer. This chain joins TRBV5-1 and TRBJ2-1, with D tentatively TRBD1 (5 bases). The CDR3, as DNA: TGCGCCAGCAGCTTGGGACAGTACAATGAGCAGTTCTTC. This sequence encodes CASSLGQYNEQFF.